The TCR beta chain described here comes from a study of regulatory T cells in long-lasting Graves disease. Time point indicated: newly diagnosed GD, antithyroid drugs for less than 3 months. PBMCs were the source of the RNA used for TCR sequencing. V lost 7 bases, J lost 0 bases, and 4 bases lay in between. The CDR3 sequence is 12 residues long. CDR1 is SNHLY, CDR2 FYNNEI, per germline. Whole-study results and caveats: Blood alone, not thyroid tissue, was studied.

Through Arm-PCR of CDR3 regions and iRepertoire HTBI primers, TCR beta libraries were built. Via MiXCR, TCRdb re-called the multiplex PCR reads, giving one row per CDR3 protein. The sample has 200,000 to 250,000 distinct CDR3 sequences, about 19% seen once. This clonotype was picked up many times. What it binds is not known. Separately, the same data were catalogued under a study of T cells in Graves' hyperthyroidism and ophthalmopathy. From that second work: In making diagnoses, clinical symptoms, serum thyroxine and TRAb, thyroid ultrasound and orbital computed tomography were all used. The TCR CDR3 first-round RT-PCR relied on the HTBI primer set. Blood held most thyroid clonotypes expanded above 0.001 frequency.

This chain joins TRBV2 and TRBJ1-3, with D unclear. This specimen consisted of peripheral blood mononuclear cells (PBMCs), obtained at new diagnosis, from a patient treated with antithyroid drugs. This clonotype was sampled from a woman aged 30 to 39 with Graves disease. CDR3 in amino acids: CASTDSGNTIYF. The CDR3 DNA sequence: TGTGCCAGCACAGACTCTGGAAACACCATATATTTT.